This T cell receptor beta chain appears in the sequencing data of a study of early T cells in non-severe SARS-CoV-2 infection. Looking at the study overall: Chains from this unsorted whole-blood bulk RNA could not be paired. General study findings and limits: Private and CD4 specificities were missed by VDJdb matching, skewed to anti-spike CD8.

Separate cDNA molecules each had unique molecular identifiers attached to them. MiXCR, run by TCRdb on the 5' RACE reads, gives a single entry per CDR3 protein. The table lists about 64,000 distinct CDR3 sequences, over 4.5% of them singletons, with roughly 5% in the top ten. Germline V lookup: CDR1 DFQATT, CDR2 SNEGSKA (reference sequence). With V trimmed by 3 bases and J by 0 bases, 14 bases remained unmatched. CDR3 length: 19 amino acids. This clonotype was counted at least ten times. As yet, its antigen is unknown. This receptor was obtained from an adult who was a healthcare worker with PCR-confirmed SARS-CoV-2 infection or an uninfected control (not recorded which). The specimen sequenced was whole blood. This rearrangement joins TRBV20-1 to TRBJ1-5; 10 bases fit TRBD1. The CDR3, as DNA: TGCAGTGCTAGGAGACAGGGGGCGCGTGGATTATATAGCAATCAGCCCCAGCATTTT. Translated: CSARRQGARGLYSNQPQHF.